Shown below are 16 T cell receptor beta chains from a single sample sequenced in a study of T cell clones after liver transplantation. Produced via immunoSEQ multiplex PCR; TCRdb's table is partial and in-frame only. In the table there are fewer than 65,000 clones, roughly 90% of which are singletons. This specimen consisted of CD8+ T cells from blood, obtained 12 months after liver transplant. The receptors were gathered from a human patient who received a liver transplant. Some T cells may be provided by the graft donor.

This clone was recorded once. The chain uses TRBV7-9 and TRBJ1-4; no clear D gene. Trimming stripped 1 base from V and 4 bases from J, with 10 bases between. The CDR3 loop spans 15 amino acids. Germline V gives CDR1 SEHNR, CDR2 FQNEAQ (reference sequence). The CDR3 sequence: CASSLGGGINEKLFF. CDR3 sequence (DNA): TGTGCCAGCAGCTTAGGAGGAGGGATTAATGAAAAACTGTTTTTT.

For the CDR3, the DNA is TGTGCCAGCAGCCCAGCGGGGGCCTACGAGCAGTACTTC. Its translation is CASSPAGAYEQYF. The V and J genes are TRBV16 and TRBJ2-7, with TRBD2 matching 8 bases. V dropped 4 bases and J dropped 2; count of bases not matched to a gene: 1. Germline V gives CDR1 KGHSY, CDR2 FQNENV. The CDR3 is 13 amino acids. The variable domain in full, completed from reference TRBV16 and TRBJ2-7, reads GEEVAQTPKHLVRGEGQKAKLYCAPIKGHSYVFWYQQVLKNEFKFLISFQNENVFDETGMPKERFSAKCLPNSPCSLEIQATKLEDSAVYFCASSPAGAYEQYFGPGTRLTVT.

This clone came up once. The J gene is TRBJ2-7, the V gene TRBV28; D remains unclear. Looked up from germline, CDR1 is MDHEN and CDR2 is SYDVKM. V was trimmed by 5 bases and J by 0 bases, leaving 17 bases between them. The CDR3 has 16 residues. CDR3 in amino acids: CASSTQLILFSYEQYF. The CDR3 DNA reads TGTGCCAGCAGTACCCAACTAATTCTCTTCTCCTACGAGCAGTACTTC. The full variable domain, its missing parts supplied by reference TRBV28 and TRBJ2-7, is DVKVTQSSRYLVKRTGEKVFLECVQDMDHENMFWYRQDPGLGLRLIYFSYDVKMKEKGDIPEGYSVSREKKERFSLILESASTNQTSMYLCASSTQLILFSYEQYFGPGTRLTVT.

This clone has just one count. As DNA, the CDR3 is TGTGCCAGTAGGGAGCGGGAGACGGTAGATACGCAGTATTTT. This encodes CASRERETVDTQYF. This rearrangement joins TRBV19 to TRBJ2-3; 8 nucleotides align to TRBD2. Trimming removed 6 bases from V and 5 bases from J; junction bases left unmatched: 7. The CDR3 has 14 amino acids. Germline CDR1 is LNHDA and CDR2 is SQIVND (reference sequence).

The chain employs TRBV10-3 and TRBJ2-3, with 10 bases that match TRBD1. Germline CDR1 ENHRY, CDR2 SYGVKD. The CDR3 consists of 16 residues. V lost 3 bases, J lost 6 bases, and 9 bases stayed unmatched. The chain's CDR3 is CAISDTGTGELDTQYF. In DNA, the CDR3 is TGTGCCATCAGTGACACCGGGACAGGGGAATTGGATACGCAGTATTTT.

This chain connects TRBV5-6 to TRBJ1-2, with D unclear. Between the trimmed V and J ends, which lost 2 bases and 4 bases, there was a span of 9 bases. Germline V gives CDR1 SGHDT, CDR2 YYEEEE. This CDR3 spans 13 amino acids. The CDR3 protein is CASSLEKTYGYTF. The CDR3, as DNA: TGTGCCAGCAGCTTAGAAAAGACCTATGGCTACACCTTC.

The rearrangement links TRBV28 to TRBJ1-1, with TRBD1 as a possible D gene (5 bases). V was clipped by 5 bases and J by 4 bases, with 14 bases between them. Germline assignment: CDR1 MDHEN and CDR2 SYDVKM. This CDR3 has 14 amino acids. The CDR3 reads CASSPWGESTEAFF. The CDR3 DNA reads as TGTGCCAGCAGTCCATGGGGGGAGAGCACTGAAGCTTTCTTT.

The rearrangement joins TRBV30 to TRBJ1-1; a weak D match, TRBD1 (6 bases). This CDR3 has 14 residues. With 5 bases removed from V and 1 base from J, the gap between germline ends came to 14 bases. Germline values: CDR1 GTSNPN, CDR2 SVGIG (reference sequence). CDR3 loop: CAWESGGANTEAFF. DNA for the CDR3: TGTGCCTGGGAGTCTGGGGGCGCGAACACTGAAGCTTTCTTT.

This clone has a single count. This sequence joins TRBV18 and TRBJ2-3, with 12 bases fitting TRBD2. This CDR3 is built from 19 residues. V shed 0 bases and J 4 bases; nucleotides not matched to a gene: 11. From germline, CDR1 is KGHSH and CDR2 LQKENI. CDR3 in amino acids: CASSPPTSGSSWLADTQYF. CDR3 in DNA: TGTGCCAGCTCACCACCGACTAGCGGGAGCTCGTGGTTGGCAGATACGCAGTATTTT.

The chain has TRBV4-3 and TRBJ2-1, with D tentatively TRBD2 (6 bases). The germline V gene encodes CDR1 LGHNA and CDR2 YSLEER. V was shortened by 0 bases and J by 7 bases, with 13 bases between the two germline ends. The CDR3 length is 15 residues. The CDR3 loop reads CASSQDLASVNEQFF. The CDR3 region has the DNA TGCGCCAGCAGCCAAGATCTGGCTAGCGTTAATGAGCAGTTCTTC.

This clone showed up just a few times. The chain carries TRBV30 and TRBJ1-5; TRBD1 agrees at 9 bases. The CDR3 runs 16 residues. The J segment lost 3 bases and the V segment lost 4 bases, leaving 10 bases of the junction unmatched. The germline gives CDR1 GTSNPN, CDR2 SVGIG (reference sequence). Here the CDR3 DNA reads TGTGCCTGGAACACAGGGGGCCCCACCCCCAATCAGCCCCAGCATTTT. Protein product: CAWNTGGPTPNQPQHF.

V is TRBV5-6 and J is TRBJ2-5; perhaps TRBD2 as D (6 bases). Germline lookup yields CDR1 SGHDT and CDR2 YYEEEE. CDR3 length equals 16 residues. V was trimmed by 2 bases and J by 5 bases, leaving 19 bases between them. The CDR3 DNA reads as TGTGCCAGCAGCTTTTGGGAGGCAGGCCCGACGGAGACCCAGTACTTC. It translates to CASSFWEAGPTETQYF.

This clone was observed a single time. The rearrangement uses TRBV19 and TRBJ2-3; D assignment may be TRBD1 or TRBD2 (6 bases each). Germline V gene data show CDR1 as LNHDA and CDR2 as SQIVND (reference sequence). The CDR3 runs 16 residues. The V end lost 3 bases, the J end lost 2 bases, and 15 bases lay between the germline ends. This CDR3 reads CASSIGGRIFTDTQYF. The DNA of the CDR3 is TGTGCCAGTAGTATCGGGGGCCGCATTTTCACAGATACGCAGTATTTT.

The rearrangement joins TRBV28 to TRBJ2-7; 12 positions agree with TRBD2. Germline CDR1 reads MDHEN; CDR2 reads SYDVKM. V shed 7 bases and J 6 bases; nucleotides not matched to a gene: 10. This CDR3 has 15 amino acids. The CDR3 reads CASTNAGLAGSEQYF. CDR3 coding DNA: TGTGCCAGCACTAACGCAGGACTAGCGGGATCCGAGCAGTACTTC.

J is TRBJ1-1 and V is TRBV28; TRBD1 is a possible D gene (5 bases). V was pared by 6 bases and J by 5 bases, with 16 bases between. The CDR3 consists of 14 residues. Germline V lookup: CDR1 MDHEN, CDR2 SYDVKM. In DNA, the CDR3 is TGTGCCAGCAGGACCCAGTGGGACGGGACTGAAGCTTTCTTT. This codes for CASRTQWDGTEAFF.

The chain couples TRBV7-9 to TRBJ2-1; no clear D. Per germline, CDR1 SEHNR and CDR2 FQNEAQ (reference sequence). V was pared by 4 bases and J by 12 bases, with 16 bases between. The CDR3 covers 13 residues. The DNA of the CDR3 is TGTGCCAGCAGCTCCTCATACGAGCCCGGGCAGTTCTTC. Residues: CASSSSYEPGQFF.